This T cell receptor beta chain was sequenced for a study of cytomegalovirus exposure and HLA in healthy donors. Study findings and constraints: A later analysis revealed that TCR association rates differed between HLA loci, peaking at DRB1 and bottoming out at HLA-C.

About this clone: Its specificity is not known.

The PCR had 60 Vbeta and 13 Jbeta primers. This table comes from immunoSEQ multiplex PCR, and its TCRdb copy is limited to in-frame clones, with some not included. The sample table sets out 50,000 to 60,000 clones. This CDR3 is built from 14 residues. Germline V gives CDR1 SGHVS, CDR2 FQNEAQ. The V and J ends lost 1 base and 1 base respectively, with 8 bases between them. The receptor was isolated from a woman in her forties or fifties in good health and CMV-seropositive. This chain joins TRBV7-8 and TRBJ2-7; D might be TRBD2 (6 bases). Sequencing was done on a sample of PBMCs. CDR3 nucleotide sequence: TGTGCCAGCAGCTTAGGGGGACTTTCCTACGAGCAGTACTTC. This translates into CASSLGGLSYEQYF.